The clone carrying this T cell receptor beta chain was picked up a small number of times. Its antigen is not known. This specimen includes other DNA sequences encoding the same CDR3. V shed 1 base and J shed 4 bases, with 5 bases lying between them. CDR1 is SGHTA and CDR2 is FQGNSA in the germline V gene. The CDR3 consists of 13 residues. The PCR employed 60 Vbeta primers together with 13 Jbeta primers. Profiled with immunoSEQ multiplex PCR; TCRdb holds only in-frame clones, not every one. Among 120,000 or so clones listed, 75% to 85% were seen once. The data originate from a study of cytomegalovirus exposure and HLA in healthy donors. Study results and limitations: Across donors, sequencing depth was assumed by presence/absence analyses to be roughly uniform. A later analysis found TCR association rates differed by HLA locus, highest for DRB1 and lowest for HLA-C. In a later analysis, a missense DCLRE1C variant was linked to TCR beta V- and J-gene trimming.

The chain couples TRBV7-2 to TRBJ2-1; D is ambiguous. What was sequenced was PBMCs. This receptor was identified in a woman between 45 and 60 years old in good health and CMV-seropositive. Here the CDR3 DNA reads TGTGCCAGCAGCTTAGGACTGTACAATGAGCAGTTCTTC. As protein: CASSLGLYNEQFF.